This T cell receptor beta chain was profiled in a study of cytomegalovirus exposure and HLA in healthy donors. The V gene's germline CDR1 is MNHNS and CDR2 SASEGT. With 4 bases removed from V and 2 bases from J, the gap between germline ends came to 12 bases. This CDR3 is 15 amino acids long. Use of 60 Vbeta and 13 Jbeta primers characterized the PCR. Produced via immunoSEQ multiplex PCR; TCRdb's table is partial and in-frame only. Of 150,000 to 200,000 clones in the sample, 75% to 90% are singletons; the top ten hold about 4%. Sample: PBMCs. The chain carries TRBV6-1 and TRBJ1-5; TRBD1 might be the D (6 bases). The sequence was obtained from a man in his forties or fifties in good health and CMV-seropositive. CDR3 nucleotide sequence: TGTGCCAGCAGTGTCCAGGGGCTCGGCAATCAGCCCCAGCATTTT. Its protein is CASSVQGLGNQPQHF.